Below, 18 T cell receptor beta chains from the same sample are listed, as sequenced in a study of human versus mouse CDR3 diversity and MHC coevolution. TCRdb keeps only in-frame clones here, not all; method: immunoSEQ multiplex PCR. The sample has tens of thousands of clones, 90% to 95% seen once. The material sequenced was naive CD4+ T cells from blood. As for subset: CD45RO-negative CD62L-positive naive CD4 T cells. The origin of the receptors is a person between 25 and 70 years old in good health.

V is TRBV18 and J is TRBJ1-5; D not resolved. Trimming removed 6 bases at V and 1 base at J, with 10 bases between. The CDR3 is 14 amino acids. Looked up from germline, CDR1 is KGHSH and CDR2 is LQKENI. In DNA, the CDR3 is TGTGCCAGCTCCCCAGACTTGAGCAATCAGCCCCAGCATTTT. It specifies CASSPDLSNQPQHF.

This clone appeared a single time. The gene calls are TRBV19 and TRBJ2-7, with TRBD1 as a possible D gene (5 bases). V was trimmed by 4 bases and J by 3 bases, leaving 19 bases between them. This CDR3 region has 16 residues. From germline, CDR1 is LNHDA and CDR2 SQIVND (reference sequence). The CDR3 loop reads CASSKITSGQNYEQYF. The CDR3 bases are TGTGCCAGTAGTAAGATTACCTCAGGGCAAAACTACGAGCAGTACTTC.

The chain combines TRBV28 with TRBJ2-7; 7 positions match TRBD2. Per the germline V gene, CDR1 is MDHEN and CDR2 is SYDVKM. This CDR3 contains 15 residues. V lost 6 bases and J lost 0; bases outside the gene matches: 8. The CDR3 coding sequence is TGTGCCAGCAGCCTCCCCCGGGACTACTCCTACGAGCAGTACTTC. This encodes CASSLPRDYSYEQYF.

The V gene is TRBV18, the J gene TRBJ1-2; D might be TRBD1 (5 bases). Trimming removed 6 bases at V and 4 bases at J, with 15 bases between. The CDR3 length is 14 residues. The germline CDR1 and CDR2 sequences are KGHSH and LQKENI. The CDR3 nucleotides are TGTGCCAGCTCCCCCCCCGGGGGTTCCTATGGCTACACCTTC. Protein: CASSPPGGSYGYTF.

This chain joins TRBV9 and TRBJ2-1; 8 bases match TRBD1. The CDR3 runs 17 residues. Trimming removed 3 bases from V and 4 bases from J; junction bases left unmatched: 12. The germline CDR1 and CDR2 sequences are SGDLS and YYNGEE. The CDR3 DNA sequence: TGTGCCAGCAGCGCGAAAAGGGGACAGGCGGGTTACAATGAGCAGTTCTTC. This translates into CASSAKRGQAGYNEQFF.

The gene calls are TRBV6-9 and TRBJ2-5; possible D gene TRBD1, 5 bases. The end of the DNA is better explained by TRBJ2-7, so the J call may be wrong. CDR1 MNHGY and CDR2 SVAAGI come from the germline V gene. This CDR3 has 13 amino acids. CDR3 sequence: CASSYRDPYEQYF. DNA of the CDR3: TGTGCCAGCAGTTACAGGGATCCCTACGAGCAGTACTTC.

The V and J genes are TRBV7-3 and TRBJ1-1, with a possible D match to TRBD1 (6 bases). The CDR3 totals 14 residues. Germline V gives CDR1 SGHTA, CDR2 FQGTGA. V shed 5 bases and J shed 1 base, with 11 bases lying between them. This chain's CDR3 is CASSVGQQNTEAFF. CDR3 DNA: TGTGCCAGCAGCGTCGGACAGCAGAACACTGAAGCTTTCTTT.

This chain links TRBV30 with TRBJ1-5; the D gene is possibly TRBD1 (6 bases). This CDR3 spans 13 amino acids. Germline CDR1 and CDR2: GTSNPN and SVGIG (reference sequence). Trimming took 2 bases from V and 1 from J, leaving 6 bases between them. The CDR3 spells CAWSQGSNQPQHF. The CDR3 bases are TGTGCCTGGAGTCAGGGGAGCAATCAGCCCCAGCATTTT.

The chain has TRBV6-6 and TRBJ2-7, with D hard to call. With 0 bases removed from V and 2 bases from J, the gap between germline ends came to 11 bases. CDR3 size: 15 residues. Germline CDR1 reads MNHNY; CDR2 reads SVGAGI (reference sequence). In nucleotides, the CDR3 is TGTGCCAGCAGTTACTCGGGTTCCCAGGCCTACGAGCAGTACTTC. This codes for CASSYSGSQAYEQYF.

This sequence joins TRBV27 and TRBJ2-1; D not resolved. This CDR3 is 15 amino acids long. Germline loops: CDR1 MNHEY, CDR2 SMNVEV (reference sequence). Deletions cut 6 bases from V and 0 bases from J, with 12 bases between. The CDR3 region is CASRSLFSSYNEQFF. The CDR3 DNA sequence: TGTGCCAGCAGAAGTCTCTTCAGCTCCTACAATGAGCAGTTCTTC.

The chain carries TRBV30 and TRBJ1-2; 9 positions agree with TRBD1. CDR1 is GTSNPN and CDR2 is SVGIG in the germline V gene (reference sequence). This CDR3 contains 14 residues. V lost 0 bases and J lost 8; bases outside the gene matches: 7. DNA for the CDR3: TGTGCCTGGAGTGTAGAACAGGGGGCGCGAGGCTACACCTTC. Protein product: CAWSVEQGARGYTF.

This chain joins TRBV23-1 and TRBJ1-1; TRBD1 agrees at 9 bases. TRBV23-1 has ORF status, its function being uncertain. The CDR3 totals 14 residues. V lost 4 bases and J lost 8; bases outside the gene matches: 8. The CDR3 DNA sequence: TGCGCCAGCAGTCCTTTGGGACAGGGACGCGAAGCTTTCTTT. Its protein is CASSPLGQGREAFF.

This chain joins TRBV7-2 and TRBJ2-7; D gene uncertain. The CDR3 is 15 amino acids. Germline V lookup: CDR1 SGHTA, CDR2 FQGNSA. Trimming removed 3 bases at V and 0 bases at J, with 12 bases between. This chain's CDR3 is CASSLSTASSYEQYF. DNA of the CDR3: TGTGCCAGCAGCTTGAGTACGGCTAGCTCCTACGAGCAGTACTTC. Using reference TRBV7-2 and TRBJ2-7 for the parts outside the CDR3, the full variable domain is GAGVSQSPSNKVTEKGKDVELRCDPISGHTALYWYRQSLGQGLEFLIYFQGNSAPDKSGLPSDRFSAERTGGSVSTLTIQRTQQEDSAVYLCASSLSTASSYEQYFGPGTRLTVT.

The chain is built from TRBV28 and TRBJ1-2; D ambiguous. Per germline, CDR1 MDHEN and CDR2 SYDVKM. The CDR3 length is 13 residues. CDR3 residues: CATKWSTNYGYTF. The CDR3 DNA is TGTGCTACCAAGTGGAGTACTAACTATGGCTACACCTTC.

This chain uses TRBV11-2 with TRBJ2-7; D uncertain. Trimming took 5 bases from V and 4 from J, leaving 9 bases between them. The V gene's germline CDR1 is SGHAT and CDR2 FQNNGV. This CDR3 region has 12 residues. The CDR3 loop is CASSEQSYEQYF. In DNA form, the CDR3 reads TGTGCCAGCAGCGAACAGTCTTACGAGCAGTACTTC.

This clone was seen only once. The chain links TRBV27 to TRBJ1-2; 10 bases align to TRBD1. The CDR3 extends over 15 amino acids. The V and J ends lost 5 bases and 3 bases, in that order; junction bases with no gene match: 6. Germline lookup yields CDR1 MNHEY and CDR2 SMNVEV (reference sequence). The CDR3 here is CASSATGGAHYGYTF. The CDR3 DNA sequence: TGTGCCAGCAGTGCGACAGGGGGCGCTCACTATGGCTACACCTTC.

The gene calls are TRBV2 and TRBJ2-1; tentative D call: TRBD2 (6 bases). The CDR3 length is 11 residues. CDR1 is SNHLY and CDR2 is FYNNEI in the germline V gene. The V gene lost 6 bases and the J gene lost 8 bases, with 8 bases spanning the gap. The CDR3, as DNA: TGTGCCAGCAGCGGGAGTGATGAGCAGTTCTTC. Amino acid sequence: CASSGSDEQFF.

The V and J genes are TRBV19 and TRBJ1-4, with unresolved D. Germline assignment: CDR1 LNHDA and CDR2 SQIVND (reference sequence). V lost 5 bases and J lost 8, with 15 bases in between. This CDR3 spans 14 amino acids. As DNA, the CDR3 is TGTGCCAGTAGTCCAGGACTAGTTGGCGAAAAACTGTTTTTT. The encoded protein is CASSPGLVGEKLFF. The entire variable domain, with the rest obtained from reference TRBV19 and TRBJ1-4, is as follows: DGGITQSPKYLFRKEGQNVTLSCEQNLNHDAMYWYRQDPGQGLRLIYYSQIVNDFQKGDIAEGYSVSREKKESFPLTVTSAQKNPTAFYLCASSPGLVGEKLFFGSGTQLSVL.